This TCR beta chain is drawn from a study of blood T cell repertoires in COVID-19. This clone was detected many times. In the original processing: Using reference gene primer amplification, nucleated cell counts were estimated. Measured with immunoSEQ multiplex PCR; TCRdb has only the in-frame clones, and not every one. That table is the source of V, J and clone size, and D and trimming were worked out from the DNA. Here the sample spans under 250,000 clones, under 95% being singletons. CDR1 and CDR2 (germline): LNHDA, SQIVND (reference sequence). V dropped 7 bases and J dropped 5; count of bases not matched to a gene: 5. The CDR3 is 13 residues long.

The sequence was obtained from a man younger than 40 with acute or convalescent COVID-19. The sample comprised peripheral blood. This chain links TRBV19 with TRBJ2-5; 9 nucleotides align to TRBD1. The CDR3 nucleotides are TGTGCCAGTACGGGACAGGGAGTCGAGACCCAGTACTTC. It encodes CASTGQGVETQYF.